This TCR beta chain was obtained from a study of blood T cell repertoires in COVID-19. As for the study in general: The study drew acute and convalescent COVID-19 samples from the United States, Italy and Spain.

In the original analysis: Counts of nucleated cells, estimated from reference gene primer amplification, were obtained. The method was immunoSEQ multiplex PCR; TCRdb's version includes in-frame clones alone and lacks a portion of them. The V and J calls and clone size are taken from that table; D and trimming were inferred from the DNA. This sample carries 45,000 to 55,000 clones, around 78% of them seen once, and the ten largest clones take approximately 15%. V dropped 5 bases and J dropped 5 bases, with 7 bases sitting between them. The CDR3 runs 12 residues. In germline, CDR1 is MNHNY, CDR2 SVGAGI (reference sequence).

The chain recombines TRBV6-6 with TRBJ1-5, with a weak D call TRBD1 (5 bases). What was sequenced was peripheral blood. The clonotype originates from a human donor with active or convalescent COVID-19. The donor label of this sample is uncertain. The DNA of the CDR3 is TGTGCCAGCAGTCTACAGGATCAGCCCCAGCATTTT. Encoded protein: CASSLQDQPQHF.